This TCR beta chain was identified in a study of blood T cell repertoires in COVID-19 (dated by TCRdb to about 2020). Context from the whole study: The collaborator samples originated in the United States, Italy and Spain and spanned the acute and convalescent phases of COVID-19. A freely available public database, intended as a resource for researchers studying the immune response to SARS-CoV-2, is where the repertoires were released. Where available, HLA class I and class II types were taken from metadata supplied by the sample provider and were not determined by assay-based typing. The samples were drawn from the first 160 participants of the ongoing ImmuneRACE study and from 1,200 or so subjects provided by 6 global collaborators. The prospective study material was composed of cDNA or gDNA derived from T cells, B-cell-depleted T cells, or PBMCs. Sample metadata almost always included a de-identified subject ID, COVID-19 status, age in years and sex. Deeply sampled blood TCRbeta repertoires from subjects exposed to, actively infected with, or recovered from COVID-19 were included in the dataset.

Reading the germline V gene gives CDR1 MNHEY and CDR2 SVGAGI. The CDR3, from cysteine to phenylalanine, totals 15 residues. The DNA shown is the 45-base CDR3, in frame from base 1. V trim: 8 bases; J trim: 1 base; unmatched bases: 6. TCRbeta CDR3 regions were amplified from genomic DNA by means of the immunoSEQ Assay, a bias-controlled multiplex PCR. From the authors' description of their analysis: The number of nucleated cells in each sample was estimated from the amplification of reference gene primers within the assay. To quantify the absolute abundance of each unique TCRbeta CDR3 rearrangement, sequence reads were collapsed and filtered. Productive Simpson clonality was computed per sample as the square root of Simpson's diversity index over productive rearrangements. Entries here come from immuneACCESS through TCRdb and include only in-frame sequences with V and J called. Some clones fail to appear in such tables; in the studies checked, an unresolved V gene covers under half of the shortfall, and the cause of the remainder is unknown. The DNA was the basis for D and trimming; V, J and clone size are from that table. This sample is represented by approximately 150,000 clones; approximately 81% of them were singletons. The biggest ten clones account for nearly 8% of the sample.

The paper's findings and limits, for the study overall: How much clinical and demographic metadata was included differed by source and by participant, and the metadata was provided uncurated.

In the case of this clone: Its antigen is unknown. Within one base of it there is no much larger clone, and no base qualities were kept.

Enrolling through a virtual design, the prospective study's participants ranged in age from roughly 18 to 100 years and lived across some 22 United States geographic areas. In the prospective study, participants were assigned to cohorts based on the clinical history participants reported in a screening survey and a study questionnaire. Recovered participants in ImmuneRACE Cohort 3 were defined as having two consecutive negative NP/OP PCR tests, clearance from a healthcare professional, or resolution of symptoms. In the prospective study, mobile phlebotomists collected whole blood, serum and a nasopharyngeal or oropharyngeal swab from each participant. Participants in the prospective study had the option to provide additional blood draws and questionnaires over a 2-month period. Prospective study blood samples were shipped either frozen or at room temperature before DNA extraction.

The sequence came from a woman between 50 and 59 years old who had recovered from COVID-19. Material for sequencing was PBMCs or T cells enriched from blood (not recorded which). This chain is built from TRBV6-5 and TRBJ1-3, and 9 junction bases match TRBD1. The CDR3 is CASGTGINSGNTIYF. The nucleotide sequence is given as TGTGCCAGCGGGACAGGGATTAATTCTGGAAACACCATATATTTT.